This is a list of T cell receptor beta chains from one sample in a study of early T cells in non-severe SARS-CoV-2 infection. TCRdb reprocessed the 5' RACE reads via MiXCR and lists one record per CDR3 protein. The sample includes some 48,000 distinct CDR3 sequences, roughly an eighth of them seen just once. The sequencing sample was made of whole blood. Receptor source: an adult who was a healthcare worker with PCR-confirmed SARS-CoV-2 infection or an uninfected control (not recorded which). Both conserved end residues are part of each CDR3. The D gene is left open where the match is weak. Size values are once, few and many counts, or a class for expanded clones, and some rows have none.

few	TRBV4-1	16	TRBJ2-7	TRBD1	CASSQGTGGSSYEQYF	TGCGCCAGCAGCCAAGGGACAGGCGGAAGCTCCTACGAGCAGTACTTC
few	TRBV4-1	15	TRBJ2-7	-	CASSPYGGGSYEQYF	TGCGCCAGCAGCCCCTATGGGGGGGGCTCATACGAGCAGTACTTC
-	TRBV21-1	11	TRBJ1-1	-	CASVSFDEAFF	TGTGCCAGCGTGTCGTTTGATGAAGCTTTCTTT
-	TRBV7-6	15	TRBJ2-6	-	CASSPDRSGANVLTF	TGTGCCAGCAGCCCAGACCGCTCTGGGGCCAACGTCCTGACTTTC
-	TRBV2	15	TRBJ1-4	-	CASSASTRGNEKLFF	TGTGCCAGCAGTGCCTCGACACGGGGTAATGAAAAACTGTTTTTT
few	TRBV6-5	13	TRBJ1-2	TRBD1	CASSPFQGAGYTF	TGTGCCAGCAGTCCGTTTCAGGGGGCTGGCTACACCTTC
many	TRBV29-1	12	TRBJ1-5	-	CSDEYSNQPQHF	TGCAGCGATGAGTATAGCAATCAGCCCCAGCATTTT
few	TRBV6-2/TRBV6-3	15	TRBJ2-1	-	CASSLRPPGYNEQFF	TGTGCCAGCAGTCTCCGGCCCCCGGGTTACAATGAGCAGTTCTTC
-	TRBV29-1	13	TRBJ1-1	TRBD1	CSVSRGRRTEAFF	TGCAGCGTTTCCAGGGGGCGCCGCACTGAAGCTTTCTTT
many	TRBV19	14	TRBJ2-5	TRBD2	CASMKTSGIETQYF	TGTGCCAGTATGAAGACTAGCGGGATTGAGACCCAGTACTTC
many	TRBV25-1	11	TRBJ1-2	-	CASSESYGYTF	TGTGCCAGCAGTGAATCCTATGGCTACACCTTC
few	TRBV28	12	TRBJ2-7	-	CASTWIGYEQYF	TGTGCCAGCACCTGGATCGGGTACGAGCAGTACTTC
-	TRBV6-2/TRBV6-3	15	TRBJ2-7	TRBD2	CASSPKREGTYEQYF	TGTGCCAGCAGTCCCAAGCGGGAGGGGACCTACGAGCAGTACTTC